This TCR beta chain derives from a study of blood T cell repertoires in COVID-19. Profiling relied on immunoSEQ multiplex PCR, and the TCRdb table lists in-frame clones only, not all of them. The data hold about 200,000 clones, with roughly 90% observed a single time. This CDR3 region has 11 residues. Trimming shortened V by 6 bases and J by 8 bases, and 10 bases separated the two germline ends. Germline CDR1 and CDR2: MGHRA and YSYEKL. The clonotype originates from a woman aged 50 to 60 with acute or convalescent COVID-19. The rearrangement joins TRBV4-1 to TRBJ1-2; D uncertain. Material: peripheral blood. CDR3 residues: CASSDSWGYTF. The DNA for the CDR3 is TGCGCCAGCAGTGATAGTTGGGGCTACACCTTC.